Below are 30 T cell receptor beta chains sequenced from a single sample in a study of OX40 agonist ivuxolimab in advanced cancers. Receptor amplification or capture employed the immunoSEQ multiplex PCR assay. Drawn from immuneACCESS, this table holds only the in-frame rearrangements with V and J called that TCRdb kept. Clones are partly lost; checked studies trace under half to an unresolved V gene and leave the rest unexplained. The sample contains around 62,000 clones, around 80% of them found a single time. Of the sample, approximately 5.1% falls within the top ten clones. The sample was CD4+ or CD8+ T cells sorted from blood, taken in a trial of the OX40 agonist ivuxolimab. The receptors were gathered from an adult with an advanced solid tumor such as melanoma, head and neck, liver or kidney cancer.

J is TRBJ2-1 and V is TRBV19; 7 nucleotides match TRBD1. The CDR3 length is 16 residues. With 6 bases clipped from V and 8 bases from J, the junction kept 16 bases outside the gene matches. CDR1 is LNHDA, CDR2 SQIVND, per germline (reference sequence). Here the CDR3 DNA reads TGTGCCAGTAGCAAAGGGGGCTTCCTAGTTCTTGATGAGCAGTTCTTC. Protein: CASSKGGFLVLDEQFF.

This rearrangement joins TRBV19 to TRBJ1-1; D is uncertain. V lost 1 base and J lost 9, with 6 bases in between. Germline lookup yields CDR1 LNHDA and CDR2 SQIVND (reference sequence). The CDR3 totals 11 residues. The CDR3 region has the DNA TGTGCCAGTAGTATAGCACTAAAAGCTTTCTTT. It codes for CASSIALKAFF.

This clone was found a few times. The J gene is TRBJ1-6, the V gene TRBV6-1; D remains unclear. The V end lost 4 bases, the J end lost 6 bases, and 7 bases lay between the germline ends. The CDR3 has 13 amino acids. Per the germline V gene, CDR1 is MNHNS and CDR2 is SASEGT. The CDR3 nucleotides are TGTGCCAGCAGTGCAAATTCTAATTCACCCCTCCACTTT. This sequence encodes CASSANSNSPLHF.

The sample holds one count of this clone. V gene TRBV28 combines with J gene TRBJ2-7; 10 bases are a match to TRBD1. Germline V lookup: CDR1 MDHEN, CDR2 SYDVKM. Germline trimming cut 4 bases from V and 3 bases from J; bases unmatched to any gene: 6. There are 15 residues in the CDR3. The chain's CDR3 is CASSYDGTGVYEQYF. As DNA, the CDR3 is TGTGCCAGCAGTTACGATGGGACAGGGGTCTACGAGCAGTACTTC.

The V and J genes are TRBV7-9 and TRBJ2-3; D gene uncertain. The CDR3 contains 13 residues. The V end was cut by 1 base, the J end by 8 bases, with 10 bases between. CDR1 and CDR2 (germline): SEHNR, FQNEAQ (reference sequence). CDR3 protein: CASSLDLSSTQYF. The CDR3 region has the DNA TGTGCCAGCAGCTTAGATCTCTCGAGTACGCAGTATTTT.

This clone occurred a few times. The V and J genes are TRBV7-9 and TRBJ2-7; 7 bases map to TRBD1. Germline V CDR1 and CDR2: SEHNR, FQNEAQ (reference sequence). The CDR3 is 17 residues long. After removal of 1 base from V and 4 bases from J, the junction contained 13 bases not matched to a gene. CDR3 sequence (DNA): TGTGCCAGCAGCTTAGTATTTGGGACAGCGTCCCTTTACGAGCAGTACTTC. Residues: CASSLVFGTASLYEQYF. The variable domain in full, with the rest retrieved from reference TRBV7-9 and TRBJ2-7, is DTGVSQNPRHKITKRGQNVTFRCDPISEHNRLYWYRQTLGQGPEFLTYFQNEAQLEKSRLLSDRFSAERPKGSFSTLEIQRTEQGDSAMYLCASSLVFGTASLYEQYFGPGTRLTVT.

V gene TRBV6-1 combines with J gene TRBJ2-1; 8 bases are a match to TRBD1. The CDR3 is made up of 17 amino acids. V gave up 1 base and J gave up 2 bases; unmatched junction bases: 7. CDR1 MNHNS and CDR2 SASEGT come from the germline V gene. This CDR3 is CASSEDATGGTYNEQFF. As DNA, the CDR3 is TGTGCCAGCAGTGAAGACGCCACAGGGGGAACCTACAATGAGCAGTTCTTC.

The chain recombines TRBV5-6 with TRBJ2-5; D gene unclear. CDR1 and CDR2 from the germline V gene are SGHDT and YYEEEE. This CDR3 is 15 amino acids long. Trimming took off 3 bases at V and 2 bases at J, with 14 bases between the two ends. The DNA of the CDR3 is TGTGCCAGCAGCTATAGACCTTCCTTGCAAGAGACCCAGTACTTC. It specifies CASSYRPSLQETQYF. Drawing the rest from reference TRBV5-6 and TRBJ2-5, the complete variable domain is DAGVTQSPTHLIKTRGQQVTLRCSPKSGHDTVSWYQQALGQGPQFIFQYYEEEERQRGNFPDRFSGHQFPNYSSELNVNALLLGDSALYLCASSYRPSLQETQYFGPGTRLLVL.

The chain links TRBV4-1 to TRBJ2-2; D remains ambiguous. Germline CDR1 reads MGHRA; CDR2 reads YSYEKL. The CDR3 totals 14 residues. V was clipped by 0 bases and J by 9 bases, with 11 bases between them. CDR3 residues: CASSQDGVIRELFF. The CDR3 DNA reads TGCGCCAGCAGCCAAGATGGGGTTATCAGGGAGCTGTTTTTT.

V is TRBV7-2 and J is TRBJ2-6; D uncertain. V was shortened by 3 bases and J by 4 bases, with 7 bases between the two germline ends. Germline CDR1 and CDR2: SGHTA and FQGNSA. This CDR3 is built from 14 residues. CDR3 protein: CASSFLSGANVLTF. The CDR3 bases are TGTGCCAGCAGCTTCTTGTCCGGGGCCAACGTCCTGACTTTC.

The chain joins TRBV7-9 to TRBJ2-3; 9 nucleotides match TRBD2. This CDR3 is 16 amino acids long. J was trimmed by 1 base and V by 4 bases; bases with no gene match: 6. Germline V gives CDR1 SEHNR, CDR2 FQNEAQ (reference sequence). The CDR3 loop reads CASSSYSGGRTDTQYF. The CDR3 nucleotides read TGTGCCAGCAGCTCGTATAGCGGGGGACGCACAGATACGCAGTATTTT.

The CDR3 spells CASSQRGQAPYEQYF. In DNA form, the CDR3 reads TGTGCCAGCAGCCAACGGGGGCAGGCCCCCTACGAGCAGTACTTC. The V and J genes are TRBV14 and TRBJ2-7; TRBD1 or TRBD2 may be the D gene (6 bases each). The CDR3 runs 15 residues. Germline CDR1 reads SGHDN; CDR2 reads FVKESK. Deletions cut 2 bases from V and 2 bases from J, with 13 bases between.

V usage is TRBV21-1 and J usage is TRBJ2-7; the table's D call of TRBD1 was not tested on the DNA. TRBV21-1 is a recognized pseudogene. This CDR3 is 18 amino acids long. CDR3 coding DNA: TGTGCCAGCAGCAAGCTTGGGGTGGGACAGGGGAGAAATACGAGGCAGTACTTC. Translating gives CASSKLGVGQGRNTRQYF.

V gene TRBV4-1 combines with J gene TRBJ2-6; 8 bases line up with TRBD1. Trimming took 2 bases from V and 2 from J; bases not matched to a gene: 8. This CDR3 is built from 18 residues. CDR1 MGHRA and CDR2 YSYEKL come from the germline V gene. CDR3 DNA sequence: TGCGCCAGCAGCCAATCTGGACAGGGATTAACTGGGGCCAACGTCCTGACTTTC. It translates to CASSQSGQGLTGANVLTF.

The rearrangement links TRBV5-4 to TRBJ2-7; D ambiguous. V shed 0 bases and J shed 5 bases, with 3 bases lying between them. Per the germline V gene, CDR1 is SGHNT and CDR2 is YYREEE (reference sequence). The CDR3 totals 11 residues. CDR3 nucleotides: TGTGCCAGCAGCTTGGGGAACGAGCAGTACGTC. This sequence encodes CASSLGNEQYV.

This clone appeared once. The CDR3 DNA follows: TGTGCCAGCAGTTTATTAGGCAGGGTTCGTTTGGACCAGTACTTC. Amino acids: CASSLLGRVRLDQYF. This chain links TRBV27 with TRBJ2-5; a weak D match, TRBD1 (5 bases). The CDR3 is 15 residues long. In germline, CDR1 is MNHEY, CDR2 SMNVEV (reference sequence). The V gene lost 1 base and the J gene lost 10 bases, with 19 bases spanning the gap.

The chain employs TRBV7-2 and TRBJ2-2; D is possibly TRBD1 or TRBD2 (5 bases each). The V end lost 2 bases, the J end lost 5 bases, and 15 bases lay between the germline ends. This CDR3 has 16 amino acids. Germline values: CDR1 SGHTA, CDR2 FQGNSA. The CDR3 DNA follows: TGTGCCAGCAGCTTAAGAGGGGTGGTAAAGACCGGGGAGCTGTTTTTT. It codes for CASSLRGVVKTGELFF.

The chain is built from TRBV11-3 and TRBJ2-3, with D perhaps TRBD1 or TRBD2 (6 bases each). The germline V gene has CDR1 SGHNT and CDR2 YENEEA. CDR3 size: 16 residues. The V gene lost 1 base and the J gene lost 1 base, with 12 bases spanning the gap. CDR3 in amino acids: CASSLAGARGTDTQYF. For the CDR3, the DNA is TGTGCCAGCAGCTTAGCGGGGGCTCGAGGCACAGATACGCAGTATTTT.

This sequence joins TRBV4-1 and TRBJ1-1, with D uncertain. V lost 0 bases and J 0 bases, leaving 2 bases between the germline ends. The CDR3 length is 13 residues. Germline V gene sequence: CDR1 MGHRA, CDR2 YSYEKL. CDR3 region: CASSQDLNTEAFF. CDR3 coding DNA: TGCGCCAGCAGCCAAGATCTGAACACTGAAGCTTTCTTT.

In this sample, this clone turned up a few times. The chain is built from TRBV18 and TRBJ1-1; 7 bases agree with TRBD1. The germline V gene encodes CDR1 KGHSH and CDR2 LQKENI. The CDR3 runs to 14 residues. V shed 3 bases, J shed 4 bases, and the junction held 5 bases outside the gene matches. CDR3 nucleotide sequence: TGTGCCAGCTCACCGACAGGGAGGGGCACTGAAGCTTTCTTT. Its protein is CASSPTGRGTEAFF.

The chain employs TRBV19 and TRBJ1-5, with 8 bases fitting TRBD1. The J segment lost 2 bases and the V segment lost 5 bases, leaving 14 bases of the junction unmatched. Germline V gene data show CDR1 as LNHDA and CDR2 as SQIVND (reference sequence). There are 18 residues in the CDR3. CDR3 sequence reads: CASSLHTGGRNGNQPQHF. The CDR3 nucleotides read TGTGCCAGTAGTCTACACACAGGGGGGAGAAACGGCAATCAGCCCCAGCATTTT.

The chain has TRBV5-1 and TRBJ2-7, with 9 nucleotides matching TRBD1. The CDR3 extends over 15 amino acids. V shed 4 bases and J 2 bases; nucleotides not matched to a gene: 7. The germline V gene encodes CDR1 SGHRS and CDR2 YFSETQ. CDR3 loop: CASSIGGTGTYEQYV. Here the CDR3 DNA reads TGCGCCAGCAGCATTGGGGGGACAGGGACCTACGAGCAGTACGTC.

The V gene is TRBV2, the J gene TRBJ1-3; D call uncertain. V lost 6 bases, J lost 0 bases, and 6 bases lay in between. The V gene's germline CDR1 is SNHLY and CDR2 FYNNEI. The CDR3 runs 13 residues. This CDR3 is CASRVSSGNTIYF. CDR3 in DNA: TGTGCCAGCAGAGTTAGCTCTGGAAACACCATATATTTT.

This rearrangement joins TRBV28 to TRBJ1-4; weak D call: TRBD1 (6 bases). Germline loops: CDR1 MDHEN, CDR2 SYDVKM. The CDR3 has 18 residues. V was trimmed by 3 bases and J by 0 bases, leaving 17 bases between them. CDR3 in DNA: TGTGCCAGCAGTTTGGCCCCCGGGGAGGGGGCAACTAATGAAAAACTGTTTTTT. It specifies CASSLAPGEGATNEKLFF.

Details on this clone: Relative to the germline gene, one junction end is altered; a read error may explain this. The genes are TRBV7-7 and TRBJ2-5; D might be TRBD1 (5 bases). The CDR3 covers 15 residues. Germline lookup yields CDR1 SSHAT and CDR2 FNYEAQ (reference sequence). The chain's CDR3 is CASSLSGRPGETQYF. Written as DNA, the CDR3 is TGTGCTAGCAGCCTGTCAGGAAGGCCAGGGGAGACCCAGTACTTC.

V gene TRBV4-2 combines with J gene TRBJ2-5; 7 nucleotides agree with TRBD2. V was clipped by 4 bases and J by 2 bases; unmatched bases: 13. The CDR3 runs to 17 residues. From germline, CDR1 is LGHNA and CDR2 YNFKEQ. The CDR3 sequence: CASSPAGTIKSQETQYF. The DNA for the CDR3 is TGTGCCAGCAGCCCCGCGGGGACTATCAAATCGCAAGAGACCCAGTACTTC.

The V and J genes are TRBV7-3 and TRBJ2-7; 9 bases match TRBD2. The V gene's germline CDR1 is SGHTA and CDR2 FQGTGA. With V trimmed by 5 bases and J by 0 bases, 11 bases remained unmatched. This CDR3 has 17 residues. In DNA, the CDR3 is TGTGCCAGCAGCCCCGCGGGGGGCGGGAGGGCCTCCTACGAGCAGTACTTC. This codes for CASSPAGGGRASYEQYF.

CDR3 in amino acids: CASSGNIGPGANVLTF. Here the CDR3 DNA reads TGTGCCAGCAGTGGGAACATAGGTCCTGGGGCCAACGTCCTGACTTTC. This sequence joins TRBV2 and TRBJ2-6; D is unclear. The CDR3 has 16 residues. V lost 4 bases, J lost 2 bases, and 12 bases lay in between. CDR1 is SNHLY, CDR2 FYNNEI, per germline.

V usage is TRBV7-9 and J usage is TRBJ2-2, with D perhaps TRBD1 (6 bases). The CDR3 is made up of 17 amino acids. The germline V gene has CDR1 SEHNR and CDR2 FQNEAQ (reference sequence). V was pared by 4 bases and J by 8 bases, with 23 bases between. In DNA form, the CDR3 reads TGTGCCAGCAGCTCGACCAGGGGATGGTTTGGTTCGGGGGAGCTGTTTTTT. It is translated as CASSSTRGWFGSGELFF.

The chain is built from TRBV27 and TRBJ2-1, with TRBD1 identical over 9 bases. V was clipped by 6 bases and J by 8 bases; unmatched bases: 14. Germline loops: CDR1 MNHEY, CDR2 SMNVEV (reference sequence). This CDR3 comprises 16 residues. The DNA of the CDR3 is TGTGCCAGCAGCCCCCCGTTGGGACAGGGTTTTTATGAGCAGTTCTTC. Translated: CASSPPLGQGFYEQFF.